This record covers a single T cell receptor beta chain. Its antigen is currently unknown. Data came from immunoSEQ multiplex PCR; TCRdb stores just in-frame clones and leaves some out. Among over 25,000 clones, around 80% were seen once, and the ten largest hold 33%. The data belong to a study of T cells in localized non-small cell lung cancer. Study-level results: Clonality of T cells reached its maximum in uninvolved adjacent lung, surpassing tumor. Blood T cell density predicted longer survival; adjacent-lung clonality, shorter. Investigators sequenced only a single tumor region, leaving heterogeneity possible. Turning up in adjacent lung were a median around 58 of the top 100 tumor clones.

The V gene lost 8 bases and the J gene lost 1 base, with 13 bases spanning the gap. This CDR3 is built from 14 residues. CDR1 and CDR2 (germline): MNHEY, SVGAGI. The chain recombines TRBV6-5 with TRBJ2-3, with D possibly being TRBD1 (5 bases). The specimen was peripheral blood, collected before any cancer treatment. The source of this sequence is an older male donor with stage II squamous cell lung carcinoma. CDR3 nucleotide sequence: TGTGCCAGCCGCCCGGACATCGGCACAGATACGCAGTATTTT. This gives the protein CASRPDIGTDTQYF.